This T cell receptor (beta chain) was retrieved from a study of T cells in localized non-small cell lung cancer. Study-level findings and limits: It was uninvolved adjacent lung that showed the highest T cell clonality, exceeding tumor. An association was observed between higher blood T cell density and longer overall survival. Adjacent lung tissue had a median approximately 57 of the top 100 clones found in the tumor.

The CDR3 runs 14 residues. V lost 1 base to trimming and J lost 7 bases; unmatched junction nucleotides: 4. From germline, CDR1 is SQVTM and CDR2 ANQGSEA. Assay: immunoSEQ multiplex PCR; the TCRdb copy retains only in-frame clones and omits some. The repertoire holds approximately 2,600 clones, about 30% seen once, with about 21% in the top ten. Concerning this clone: Its antigen remains unknown.

This receptor was obtained from a female donor over 55 with stage II squamous cell lung carcinoma. The genes are TRBV29-1 and TRBJ2-6; the match to TRBD2 covers 7 bases. Sequencing was performed on lung tumor tissue, taken before any cancer treatment. The CDR3 reads CSVEAGGLANVLTF. Here the CDR3 DNA reads TGCAGCGTTGAAGCGGGGGGACTAGCCAACGTCCTGACTTTC.